This T cell receptor beta chain was sequenced in a study of shared clonotypes between healthy human individuals. Study-level background: For every donor, three CD4 naive, three CD4 memory, two CD8 naive and one CD8 memory plates were used. Study-level results: The study generally estimated greater richness for naive than memory subsets. A handful of donors showed sharing of approximately 5% of naive CD4 clonotypes.

The CDR3 contains 12 residues. Germline V gene lookup returns CDR1 MNHEY and CDR2 SMNVEV (reference sequence). The V end was cut by 5 bases, the J end by 4 bases, with 8 bases between. Naive CD8 cells were CD45RO-negative, positively selected for CCR7, excluding terminally differentiated effector memory CD45RA+ cells. To note about this clone: What it binds is unknown. Other DNA variants within this sample encode the same CDR3.

The repertoire was sequenced with immunoSEQ multiplex PCR; TCRdb's copy has only in-frame clones and lacks some. The sample contains about 2 million clones, about 95% of which appear only once. The rearrangement links TRBV27 to TRBJ1-2; D call uncertain. The TCR originated in a man younger than 35 in good health. The sample consisted of naive CD8+ T cells sorted from blood. The CDR3 loop is CASSLDGYGYTF. CDR3 nucleotides: TGTGCCAGCAGTCTAGACGGCTATGGCTACACCTTC.